This TCR beta chain was obtained from a study of follicular helper T cells after annual influenza vaccination. Study background: For some subjects, blood spans the 2013-2014, 2014-2015 and 2015-2016 annual vaccinations.

Sequencing of TCRB used Survey level resolution. Generated by immunoSEQ multiplex PCR, the TCRdb table keeps only in-frame clones and is missing some. Altogether roughly 14,000 clones are present, roughly 78% being singletons, with the ten largest covering around 0.45%. As for time point: 2014-2015 season, pre-vaccination. This clone showed up just once. No antigen is known for it. Notes on the study in general: Recurrent ICOS+CD38+ cTfh clonotypes included tetramer and AIM influenza-specific ones. Day 7 ICOS+CD38+ clones later appeared mostly in ICOS-CD38- cTfh.

The receptor's source is an adult who received the influenza vaccine. This material consisted of CXCR5- memory CD4+ T cells sorted from blood, taken on the day of influenza vaccination.

This chain's CDR3 is CASSVTGTGISYEQYF. The CDR3 DNA follows: TGTGCCAGCAGCGTAACCGGGACAGGGATCTCCTACGAGCAGTACTTC. The chain uses TRBV7-2 and TRBJ2-7; 9 positions match TRBD1. Trimming took 5 bases from V and 0 from J; bases not matched to a gene: 8. The germline V gene encodes CDR1 SGHTA and CDR2 FQGNSA. The CDR3 has 16 residues.